This TCR beta chain was sequenced for a study of cytomegalovirus exposure and HLA in healthy donors. This clone was observed once. Its matching antigen is unknown. Looked up from germline, CDR1 is SGHVS and CDR2 is FQNEAQ. The V gene end was trimmed by 5 bases and the J gene end by 5 bases; junction bases not matched to a gene: 2. This CDR3 contains 13 residues. General study points: Per a prior analysis, the majority of TCR beta V segments were productive roughly 87% or roughly 30% of the time. TCR beta chains numbering some 160 were designated cytomegalovirus-associated. Some highly shared sequence variants likely arose as a pipeline artifact. In a later analysis, at a false discovery rate of 0.05, 15,000 to 20,000 TCR beta sequences matched HLA alleles.

Researchers ran the PCR with 60 Vbeta and 13 Jbeta primers. Assay: immunoSEQ multiplex PCR; the TCRdb copy retains only in-frame clones and omits some. Among 100,000 to 150,000 clones, approximately 79% were seen once, and the ten largest hold around 4%. The receptor's source is a man aged 30-40 years in good health and CMV-seronegative. Specimen: PBMCs. This chain links TRBV7-8 with TRBJ2-4; TRBD1 agrees at 8 bases. The CDR3 loop is CASSQDRENIQYF. CDR3 DNA sequence: TGTGCCAGCAGCCAGGACAGGGAAAACATTCAGTACTTC.